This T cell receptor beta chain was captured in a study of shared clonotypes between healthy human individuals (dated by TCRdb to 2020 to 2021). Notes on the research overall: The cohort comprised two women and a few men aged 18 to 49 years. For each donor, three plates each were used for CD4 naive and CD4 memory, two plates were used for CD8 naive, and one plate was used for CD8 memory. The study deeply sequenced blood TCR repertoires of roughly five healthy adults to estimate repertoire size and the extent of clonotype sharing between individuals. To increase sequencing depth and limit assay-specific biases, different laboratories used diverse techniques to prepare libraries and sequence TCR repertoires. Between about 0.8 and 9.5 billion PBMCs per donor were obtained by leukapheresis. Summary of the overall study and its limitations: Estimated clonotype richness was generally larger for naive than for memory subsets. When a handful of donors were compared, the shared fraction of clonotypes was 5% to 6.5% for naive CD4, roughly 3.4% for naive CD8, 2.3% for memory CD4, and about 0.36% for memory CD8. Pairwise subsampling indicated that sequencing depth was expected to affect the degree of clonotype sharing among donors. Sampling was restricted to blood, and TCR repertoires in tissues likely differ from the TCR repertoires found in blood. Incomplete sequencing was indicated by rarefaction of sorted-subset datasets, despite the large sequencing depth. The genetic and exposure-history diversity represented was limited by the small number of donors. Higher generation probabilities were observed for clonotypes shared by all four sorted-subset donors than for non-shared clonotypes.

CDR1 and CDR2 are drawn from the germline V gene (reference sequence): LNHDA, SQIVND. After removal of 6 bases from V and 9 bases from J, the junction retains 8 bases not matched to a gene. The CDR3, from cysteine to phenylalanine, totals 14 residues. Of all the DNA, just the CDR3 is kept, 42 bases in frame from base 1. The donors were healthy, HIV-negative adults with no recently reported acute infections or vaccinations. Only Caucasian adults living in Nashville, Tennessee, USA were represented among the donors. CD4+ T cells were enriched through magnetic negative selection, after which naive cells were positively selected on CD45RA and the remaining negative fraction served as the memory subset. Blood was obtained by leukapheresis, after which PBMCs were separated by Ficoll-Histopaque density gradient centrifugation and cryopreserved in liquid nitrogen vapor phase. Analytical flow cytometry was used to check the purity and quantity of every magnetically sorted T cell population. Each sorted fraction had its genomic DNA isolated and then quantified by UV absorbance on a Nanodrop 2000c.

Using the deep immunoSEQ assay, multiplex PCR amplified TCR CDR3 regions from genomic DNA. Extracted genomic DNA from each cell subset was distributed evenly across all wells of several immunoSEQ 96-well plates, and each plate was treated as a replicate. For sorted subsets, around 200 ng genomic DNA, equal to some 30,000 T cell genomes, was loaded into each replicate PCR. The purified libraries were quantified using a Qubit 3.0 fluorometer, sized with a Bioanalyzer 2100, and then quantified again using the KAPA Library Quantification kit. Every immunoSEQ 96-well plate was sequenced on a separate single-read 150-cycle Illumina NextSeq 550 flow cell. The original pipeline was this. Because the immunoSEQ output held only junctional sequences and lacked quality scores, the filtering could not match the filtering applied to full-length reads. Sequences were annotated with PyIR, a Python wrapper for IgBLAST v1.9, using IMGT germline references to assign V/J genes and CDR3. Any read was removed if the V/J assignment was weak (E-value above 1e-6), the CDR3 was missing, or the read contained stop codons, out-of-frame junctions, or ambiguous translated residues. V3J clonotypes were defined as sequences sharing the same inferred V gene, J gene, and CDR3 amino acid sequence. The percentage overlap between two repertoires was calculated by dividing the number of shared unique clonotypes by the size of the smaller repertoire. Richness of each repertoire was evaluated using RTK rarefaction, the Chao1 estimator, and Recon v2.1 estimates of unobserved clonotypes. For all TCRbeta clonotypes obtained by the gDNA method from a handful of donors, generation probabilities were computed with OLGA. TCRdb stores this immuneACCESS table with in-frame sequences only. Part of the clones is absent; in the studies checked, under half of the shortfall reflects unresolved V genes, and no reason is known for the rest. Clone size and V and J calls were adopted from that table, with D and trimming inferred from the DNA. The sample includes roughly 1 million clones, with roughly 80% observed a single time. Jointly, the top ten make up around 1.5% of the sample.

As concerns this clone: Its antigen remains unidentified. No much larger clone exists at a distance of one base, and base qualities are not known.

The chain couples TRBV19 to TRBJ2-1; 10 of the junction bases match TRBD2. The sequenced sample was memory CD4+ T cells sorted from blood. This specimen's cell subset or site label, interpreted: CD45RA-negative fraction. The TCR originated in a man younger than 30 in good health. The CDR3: CASREAGGPSEQFF. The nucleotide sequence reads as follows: TGTGCCAGTAGAGAAGCGGGAGGGCCGAGTGAGCAGTTCTTC. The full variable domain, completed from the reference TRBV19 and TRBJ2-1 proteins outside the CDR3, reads DGGITQSPKYLFRKEGQNVTLSCEQNLNHDAMYWYRQDPGQGLRLIYYSQIVNDFQKGDIAEGYSVSREKKESFPLTVTSAQKNPTAFYLCASREAGGPSEQFFGPGTRLTVL.